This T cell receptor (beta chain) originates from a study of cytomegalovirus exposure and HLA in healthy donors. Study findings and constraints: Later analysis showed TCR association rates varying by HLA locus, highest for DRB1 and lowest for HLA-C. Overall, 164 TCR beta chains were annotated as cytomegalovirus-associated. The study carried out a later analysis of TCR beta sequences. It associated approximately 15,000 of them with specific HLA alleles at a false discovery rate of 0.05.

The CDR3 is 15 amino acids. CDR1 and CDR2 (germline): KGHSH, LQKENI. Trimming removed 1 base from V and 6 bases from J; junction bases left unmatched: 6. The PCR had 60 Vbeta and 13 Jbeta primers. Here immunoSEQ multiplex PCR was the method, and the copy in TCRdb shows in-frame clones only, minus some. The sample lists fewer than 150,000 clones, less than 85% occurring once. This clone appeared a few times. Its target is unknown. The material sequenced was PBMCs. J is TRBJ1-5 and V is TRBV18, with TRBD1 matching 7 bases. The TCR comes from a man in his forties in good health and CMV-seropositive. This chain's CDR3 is CASSPLQGEGQPQHF. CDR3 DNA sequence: TGTGCCAGCTCACCACTCCAGGGGGAAGGTCAGCCCCAGCATTTT.